The 8 T cell receptor beta chains reported below all come from one sample, sequenced in a study of blood T cells in healthy people across ages. The second PCR ran roughly 6 to 11 cycles with a sample-barcoded 5' primer and J-beta primers. MiXCR, applied by TCRdb to the 5' RACE reads, yields one record per CDR3 protein. The sample lists hundreds of thousands of distinct CDR3 sequences, over 40% occurring once. The material sequenced was blood. These receptors all stem from a woman aged 80 or over in good health.

The chain uses TRBV7-2 and TRBJ2-1; D is unclear. V lost 3 bases and J lost 5, with 8 bases in between. Germline V gene lookup returns CDR1 SGHTA and CDR2 FQGNSA. CDR3 length: 13 amino acids. CDR3 nucleotides: TGTGCCAGCAGCTTTATGGGGAACAATGAGCAGTTCTTC. It specifies CASSFMGNNEQFF.

This clonotype was observed a single time. A read error is possible here, since a much larger clone lies one base away. The rearrangement joins TRBV5-1 to TRBJ2-6, with D unresolved. This CDR3 region has 14 residues. CDR1 is SGHRS, CDR2 YFSETQ, per germline. This CDR3 reads CASTDVSGTNVLTF. CDR3 nucleotide sequence: TGCGCCAGCACCGACGTCTCTGGGACCAACGTCCTGACTTTC. Full variable domain (missing parts from reference TRBV5-1 and TRBJ2-6): KAGVTQTPRYLIKTRGQQVTLSCSPISGHRSVSWYQQTPGQGLQFLFEYFSETQRNKGNFPGRFSGRQFSNSRSEMNVSTLELGDSALYLCASTDVSGTNVLTFGAGSRLTVL.

This clonotype has more than one count but fewer than ten. This chain connects TRBV4-1 to TRBJ2-1; 7 nucleotides align to TRBD2. Looked up from germline, CDR1 is MGHRA and CDR2 is YSYEKL. The CDR3 consists of 14 residues. V gave up 7 bases and J gave up 2 bases; unmatched junction bases: 5. CDR3 sequence (DNA): TGCGCCAGCAAGGCGGGAGATACCTACAATGAGCAGTTCTTC. Translated, it gives CASKAGDTYNEQFF.

This clonotype occurred many times. The chain uses TRBV20-1 and TRBJ2-5, with unresolved D. This CDR3 is 11 amino acids long. The V end was cut by 2 bases, the J end by 5 bases, with 6 bases between. Germline CDR1 and CDR2: DFQATT and SNEGSKA (reference sequence). The CDR3 loop is CSARSWETQYF. The CDR3 DNA follows: TGCAGTGCTAGATCGTGGGAGACCCAGTACTTC.

There are many counts of this clonotype. The chain employs TRBV6-5 and TRBJ2-5; TRBD2 is a possible D gene (5 bases). CDR1 and CDR2 from the germline V gene are MNHEY and SVGAGI. V gave up 5 bases and J gave up 5 bases, with 9 bases separating them. This CDR3 has 12 residues. The CDR3 nucleotides are TGTGCCAGCAGTCCCAGAGGGGAGACCCAGTACTTC. This codes for CASSPRGETQYF.

As for this clonotype: A much larger clone lies one base from this, so it may be a read error. V and J are TRBV20-1 and TRBJ2-1, with D unresolved. With 6 bases removed from V and 4 bases from J, the gap between germline ends came to 10 bases. Germline V CDR1 and CDR2: DFQATT, SNEGSKA (reference sequence). This CDR3 contains 12 residues. CDR3 sequence (DNA): TGCAGTGCCCCCTTGAATTACAATGAGCAGTTCTTC. It yields the protein CSAPLNYNEQFF.

Concerning this clonotype: A much larger clone differs from this one at a single base, so this may be a read error. The chain joins TRBV3-1 to TRBJ1-2; D unclear. CDR1 and CDR2 from the germline V gene are LGHDT and YNNKEL (reference sequence). This CDR3 has 15 residues. The germline V and J ends were trimmed by 4 bases and 3 bases, with 15 bases remaining between them. The CDR3 sequence: CASSPEEGYDYGYTF. The CDR3 nucleotides read TGTGCCAGCAGCCCTGAGGAGGGCTACGACTATGGCTACACCTTC.

The chain joins TRBV12-3 or TRBV12-4 to TRBJ2-7; D assignment may be TRBD1 or TRBD2 (6 bases each). The CDR3 sequence is 16 residues long. Trimming cost V 6 bases and J 0 bases, with 18 bases left between them. This CDR3 reads CASSPTTGAGSYEQYF. DNA of the CDR3: TGTGCCAGCAGCCCTACCACGGGGGCCGGCTCCTACGAGCAGTACTTC.